The subject of this entry is one TCR beta chain. The antigen remains undetermined. Germline loops: CDR1 SQVTM, CDR2 ANQGSEA. V lost 6 bases to trimming and J lost 1 base; unmatched junction nucleotides: 10. The CDR3 is 17 residues long. The table came from immunoSEQ multiplex PCR; TCRdb's copy has only in-frame clones and leaves some out. Of some 180,000 clones in the sample, approximately 89% were seen once. The sample originates from a study of T cell responses to AZD1222 COVID-19 vaccine. Findings and caveats of the study: Possibly, clonal diversity was underestimated; donors were largely white British and included more females. Every sample of the repertoires postdated the peak T cell response. Only a handful of AZD1222 recipients, roughly six in all, had baseline seropositivity.

Sample: peripheral blood, taken 28 days after the second AZD1222 dose. This TCR came from an adult who received the AZD1222 COVID-19 vaccine. This chain links TRBV29-1 with TRBJ2-6; 9 positions agree with TRBD1. In nucleotides, the CDR3 is TGCAGCGTCCCTACCGGGACAGGGTTTTCTGGGGCCAACGTCCTGACTTTC. Translating gives CSVPTGTGFSGANVLTF.